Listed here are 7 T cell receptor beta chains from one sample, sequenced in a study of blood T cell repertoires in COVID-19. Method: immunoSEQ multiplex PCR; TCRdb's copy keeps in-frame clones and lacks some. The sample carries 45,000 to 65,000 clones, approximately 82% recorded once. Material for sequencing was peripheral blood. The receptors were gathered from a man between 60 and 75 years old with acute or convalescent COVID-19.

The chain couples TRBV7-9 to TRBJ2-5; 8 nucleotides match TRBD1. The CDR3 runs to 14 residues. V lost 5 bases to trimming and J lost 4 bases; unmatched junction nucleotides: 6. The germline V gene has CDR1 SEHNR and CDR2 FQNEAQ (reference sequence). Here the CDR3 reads CASSPDRAVETQYF. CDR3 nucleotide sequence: TGTGCCAGCAGCCCGGACAGGGCTGTAGAGACCCAGTACTTC.

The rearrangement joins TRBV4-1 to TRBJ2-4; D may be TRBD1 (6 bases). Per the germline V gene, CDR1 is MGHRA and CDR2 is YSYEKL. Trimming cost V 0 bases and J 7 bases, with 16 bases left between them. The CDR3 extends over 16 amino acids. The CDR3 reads CASSQESEGRGNIQYF. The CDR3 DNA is TGCGCCAGCAGCCAAGAGTCCGAGGGCAGGGGTAACATTCAGTACTTC.

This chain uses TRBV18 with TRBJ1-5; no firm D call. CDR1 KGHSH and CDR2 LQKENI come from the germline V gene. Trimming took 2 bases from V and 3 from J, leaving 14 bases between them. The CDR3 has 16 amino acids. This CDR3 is CASSPKGGILNQPQHF. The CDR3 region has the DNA TGTGCCAGCTCACCAAAAGGAGGAATCCTCAATCAGCCCCAGCATTTT.

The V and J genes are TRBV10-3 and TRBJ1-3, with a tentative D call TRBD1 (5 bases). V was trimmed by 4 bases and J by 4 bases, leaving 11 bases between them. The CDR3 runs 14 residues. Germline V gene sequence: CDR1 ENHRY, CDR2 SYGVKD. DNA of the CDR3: TGTGCCATCAGTGCGGTCCAGGGAGGAAACACCATATATTTT. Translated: CAISAVQGGNTIYF.

The CDR3 protein is CASSQAPGTEAFF. The CDR3 bases are TGTGCCAGCAGCCAAGCCCCAGGGACTGAAGCTTTCTTT. The chain links TRBV3-1 (or the pseudogene TRBV3-2) to TRBJ1-1, with D maybe TRBD1 (5 bases). Germline CDR1 and CDR2: LGHDT and YNNKEL (reference sequence). The CDR3 is 13 amino acids. V was cut by 1 base and J by 5 bases, with 8 bases left in between.

The CDR3 spells CATLAGLNEQFF. The CDR3 DNA follows: TGTGCCACCCTAGCCGGTCTCAATGAGCAGTTCTTC. This sequence joins TRBV6-5 and TRBJ2-1, with D maybe TRBD2 (5 bases). In germline, CDR1 is MNHEY, CDR2 SVGAGI. V was trimmed by 10 bases and J by 6 bases, leaving 13 bases between them. This CDR3 has 12 residues.

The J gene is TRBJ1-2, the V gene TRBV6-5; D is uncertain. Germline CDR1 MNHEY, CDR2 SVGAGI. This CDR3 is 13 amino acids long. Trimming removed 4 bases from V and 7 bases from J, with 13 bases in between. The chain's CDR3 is CASSFLVVGGYTF. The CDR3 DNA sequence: TGTGCCAGCAGTTTCCTAGTCGTGGGTGGCTACACCTTC.